The clone carrying this TCR beta chain has ten or more counts. Its antigen remains unidentified. The read ends 3 residues before the CDR3 terminus; that terminus is restored from the germline J gene. Profiling relied on immunoSEQ multiplex PCR, and the TCRdb table lists in-frame clones only, not all of them. The sample was found to contain tens of thousands of clones, and every one recurs. Blood samples were heparinized, about 4.5 to 8 ml per donor. This record comes from a study of T cell clonality in common variable immunodeficiency. Overall study findings and caveats: Fewer deletions and N-nucleotide insertions were reportedly seen in common variable immunodeficiency TCR beta sequences. CVID subjects showed higher TCRbeta clonality than healthy controls.

The CDR3 covers 15 residues. V dropped 4 bases and J dropped 4 bases, with 14 bases sitting between them. The sequenced sample was peripheral blood mononuclear cells. This receptor was obtained from a person aged 18-69 years in good health. The V and J genes are TRBV12-3 or TRBV12-4 and TRBJ2-1; D not certain. CDR3 amino acids: CASSSTPGSYNEQFF. The CDR3 DNA, read in part, is TGTGCCAGCAGTTCCACCCCCGGGTCTTACAATGAG.